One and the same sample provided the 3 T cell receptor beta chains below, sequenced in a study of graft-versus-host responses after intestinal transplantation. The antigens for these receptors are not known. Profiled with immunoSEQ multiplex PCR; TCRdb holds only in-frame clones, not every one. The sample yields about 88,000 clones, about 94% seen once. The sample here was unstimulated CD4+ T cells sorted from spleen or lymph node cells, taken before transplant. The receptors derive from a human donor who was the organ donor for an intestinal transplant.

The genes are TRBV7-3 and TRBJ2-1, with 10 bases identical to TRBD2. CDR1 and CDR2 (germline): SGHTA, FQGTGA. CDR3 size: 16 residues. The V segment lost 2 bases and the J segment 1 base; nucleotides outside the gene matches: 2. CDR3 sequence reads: CASSLLAGVSYNEQFF. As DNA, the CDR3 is TGTGCCAGCAGCTTACTAGCGGGGGTTTCCTACAATGAGCAGTTCTTC. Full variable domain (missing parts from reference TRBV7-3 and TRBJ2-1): GAGVSQTPSNKVTEKGKYVELRCDPISGHTALYWYRQSLGQGPEFLIYFQGTGAADDSGLPNDRFFAVRPEGSVSTLKIQRTERGDSAVYLCASSLLAGVSYNEQFFGPGTRLTVL.

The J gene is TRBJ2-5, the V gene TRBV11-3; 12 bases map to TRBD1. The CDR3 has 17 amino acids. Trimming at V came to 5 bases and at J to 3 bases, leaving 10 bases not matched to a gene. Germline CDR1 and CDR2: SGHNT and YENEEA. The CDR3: CASSRSGTGGSKETQYF. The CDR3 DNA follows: TGTGCCAGCAGCCGGTCCGGGACAGGGGGCTCGAAAGAGACCCAGTACTTC.

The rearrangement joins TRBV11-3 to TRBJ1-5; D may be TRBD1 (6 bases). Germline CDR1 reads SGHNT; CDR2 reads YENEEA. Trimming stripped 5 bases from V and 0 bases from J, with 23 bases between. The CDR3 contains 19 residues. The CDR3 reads CASSPRGGRPTYSNQPQHF. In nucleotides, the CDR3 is TGTGCCAGCAGCCCCCGTGGGGGGCGCCCAACTTATAGCAATCAGCCCCAGCATTTT.